The 27 T cell receptor beta chains given below trace back to one sample, sequenced in a study of shared clonotypes between healthy human individuals. Sequencing was performed with immunoSEQ multiplex PCR; in TCRdb, only in-frame clones are kept and a portion is missing. The table lists under 600,000 clones, roughly 79% of them singletons. Source material: PBMCs. Every receptor here comes from a woman between 40 and 50 years old in good health. Some clones in this sample may be carry-over from other donors' samples.

The chain combines TRBV7-9 with TRBJ1-1, with a weak D call TRBD1 (5 bases). Per germline, CDR1 SEHNR and CDR2 FQNEAQ (reference sequence). The CDR3 extends over 15 amino acids. V shed 6 bases and J shed 0 bases, with 14 bases lying between them. The CDR3 sequence is CASRKGEIMNTEAFF. The CDR3 coding sequence is TGTGCCAGCAGAAAAGGGGAGATCATGAACACTGAAGCTTTCTTT.

This clone was recorded only once. The chain has TRBV9 and TRBJ2-1; D may correspond to TRBD1 or TRBD2 (5 bases each). The V and J ends lost 0 bases and 7 bases respectively, with 14 bases between them. Germline V gene data show CDR1 as SGDLS and CDR2 as YYNGEE. The CDR3 loop spans 15 amino acids. Here the CDR3 reads CASSVAGTPGNEQFF. DNA of the CDR3: TGTGCCAGCAGCGTAGCAGGGACCCCTGGGAATGAGCAGTTCTTC.

The chain joins TRBV18 to TRBJ1-3, with D unresolved. V was shortened by 4 bases and J by 0 bases, with 4 bases between the two germline ends. Germline loops: CDR1 KGHSH, CDR2 LQKENI. The CDR3 sequence is 13 residues long. The chain's CDR3 is CASSQSSGNTIYF. In DNA, the CDR3 is TGTGCCAGCTCACAATCCTCTGGAAACACCATATATTTT.

The chain carries TRBV20-1 and TRBJ1-1; weak D call: TRBD1 (5 bases). The ends were cut back, 5 bases at V and 4 bases at J, with 8 bases in the middle. Per the germline V gene, CDR1 is DFQATT and CDR2 is SNEGSKA (reference sequence). The CDR3 is 11 amino acids. In DNA, the CDR3 is TGCAGTGCTTCAGGGACCACTGAAGCTTTCTTT. This codes for CSASGTTEAFF.

The chain has TRBV19 and TRBJ2-7; TRBD1 might be the D (5 bases). V was clipped by 6 bases and J by 3 bases, with 18 bases between them. Germline assignment: CDR1 LNHDA and CDR2 SQIVND (reference sequence). The CDR3 is made up of 15 amino acids. Written as DNA, the CDR3 is TGTGCCAGTAGAACCACTGACAGTCTCGGCTACGAGCAGTACTTC. Translating gives CASRTTDSLGYEQYF.

The chain carries TRBV6-5 and TRBJ2-3; 10 bases line up with TRBD1. In germline, CDR1 is MNHEY, CDR2 SVGAGI. This CDR3 spans 13 amino acids. Losses at the gene ends were 6 bases for V and 6 bases for J; bases not matched to a gene: 3. The CDR3 coding sequence is TGTGCCAGCAGAAGGACAGGGGGGGATACGCAGTATTTT. Residues: CASRRTGGDTQYF.

V is TRBV5-6 and J is TRBJ2-4, with D possibly TRBD1 on 5 matching bases. The CDR3 is 16 amino acids. Per germline, CDR1 SGHDT and CDR2 YYEEEE. Trimming removed 4 bases at V and 1 base at J, with 15 bases between. CDR3 nucleotide sequence: TGTGCCAGCAGCCAAGGACATATAGGGGCCAAAAACATTCAGTACTTC. This encodes CASSQGHIGAKNIQYF.

At least ten counts were recorded for this clone. The chain recombines TRBV27 with TRBJ1-5; the D is unclear. Germline values: CDR1 MNHEY, CDR2 SMNVEV (reference sequence). The CDR3 sequence is 12 residues long. V was clipped by 7 bases and J by 6 bases, with 10 bases between them. The CDR3 DNA follows: TGTGCCAGCATGGGAGTTGGTCAGCCCCAGCATTTT. Translation gives CASMGVGQPQHF.

The J gene is TRBJ2-5, the V gene TRBV5-6; 8 positions match TRBD2. Judging by the DNA end, TRBJ2-7 fits better; the J call may be wrong. Germline-derived CDR1 and CDR2 are SGHDT and YYEEEE. This CDR3 has 15 amino acids. The CDR3 DNA sequence: TGTGCCAGCAGCAGGAGTACTAGCGGCTTCTACGAGCAGTACTTC. Protein product: CASSRSTSGFYEQYF.

The table lists this clone with a few counts. V gene TRBV2 combines with J gene TRBJ1-1, with no clear D. Germline values: CDR1 SNHLY, CDR2 FYNNEI. The CDR3 is 11 amino acids. V lost 8 bases, J lost 0 bases, and 4 bases lay in between. The CDR3: CASCLNTEAFF. CDR3 in DNA: TGTGCCAGCTGTTTGAACACTGAAGCTTTCTTT.

This sequence joins TRBV4-1 and TRBJ1-2, with TRBD1 identical over 7 bases. This CDR3 comprises 15 residues. After removal of 0 bases from V and 5 bases from J, the junction contained 6 bases not matched to a gene. Germline CDR1 and CDR2: MGHRA and YSYEKL. The CDR3 DNA is TGCGCCAGCAGCCAAGATGTTTTGGGACAGTATGGCTACACCTTC. Its protein is CASSQDVLGQYGYTF.

The chain employs TRBV28 and TRBJ2-6; D tentatively fits TRBD1 or TRBD2 (5 bases each). The CDR3 is 20 amino acids. Trimming shortened V by 1 base and J by 0 bases, and 19 bases separated the two germline ends. Germline lookup yields CDR1 MDHEN and CDR2 SYDVKM. CDR3 region: CASSLFLGTRESSGANVLTF. The CDR3 coding sequence is TGTGCCAGCAGTTTATTTTTAGGGACCAGAGAGAGCTCTGGGGCCAACGTCCTGACTTTC.

This clone has just a few counts. CDR3 nucleotides: TGTGCCAGCAGCTTAGCCGTAGCGGGGATCTACGAGCAGTACTTC. Amino acids: CASSLAVAGIYEQYF. V gene TRBV11-2 combines with J gene TRBJ2-5, with TRBD2 matching 8 bases. The DNA end is more similar to TRBJ2-7, so the J call may be wrong. CDR3 size: 15 residues. Germline-derived CDR1 and CDR2 are SGHAT and FQNNGV.

The genes are TRBV6-5 and TRBJ2-1, with 7 bases aligning to TRBD2. Unmatched junction bases numbered 7, after V lost 6 bases and J lost 8 bases. Germline CDR1 reads MNHEY; CDR2 reads SVGAGI. The CDR3 is 13 residues long. The CDR3 nucleotides read TGTGCCAGCAGAAATAGCGGGTTCGATGAGCAGTTCTTC. Its translation is CASRNSGFDEQFF.

J is TRBJ2-1 and V is TRBV7-9; D not certain. V was clipped by 5 bases and J by 0 bases, with 14 bases between them. This CDR3 contains 16 residues. Germline lookup yields CDR1 SEHNR and CDR2 FQNEAQ (reference sequence). The CDR3 loop reads CASSPPGESSYNEQFF. The CDR3 bases are TGTGCCAGCAGCCCCCCGGGTGAAAGCTCCTACAATGAGCAGTTCTTC.

This clone was observed a single time. The rearrangement joins TRBV19 to TRBJ1-2; no reliable D call. The germline V and J ends were trimmed by 8 bases and 3 bases, with 13 bases remaining between them. Looked up from germline, CDR1 is LNHDA and CDR2 is SQIVND (reference sequence). The CDR3 sequence is 13 residues long. CDR3 in DNA: TGTGCCAGTGGAAACACAGCAGACTATGGCTACACCTTC. It is translated as CASGNTADYGYTF.

The chain employs TRBV4-2 and TRBJ1-6; D gene ambiguous. CDR3 size: 15 residues. Trimming removed 1 base from V and 4 bases from J, with 8 bases in between. The germline CDR1 and CDR2 sequences are LGHNA and YNFKEQ. The CDR3 here is CASSQGRQYNSPLHF. CDR3 sequence (DNA): TGTGCCAGCAGCCAAGGGCGGCAGTATAATTCACCCCTCCACTTT.

This clone was recorded many times. The J gene is TRBJ2-3, the V gene TRBV18; 13 nucleotides agree with TRBD2. The CDR3 is 17 residues long. V was clipped by 3 bases and J by 2 bases; unmatched bases: 5. Germline assignment: CDR1 KGHSH and CDR2 LQKENI. CDR3 nucleotides: TGTGCCAGCTCACCTGCGACTAGCGGGAGGATCACAGATACGCAGTATTTT. Its protein product is CASSPATSGRITDTQYF.

This clone has more than one count but fewer than ten. Only one base separates this from a far larger clonotype, so it likely reflects a read error. Other DNA sequences in the sample encode the same CDR3. The chain couples TRBV7-9 to TRBJ2-5; no definite D call. From germline, CDR1 is SEHNR and CDR2 FQNEAQ (reference sequence). V lost 3 bases and J 1 base, leaving 0 bases between the germline ends. This CDR3 has 11 residues. In DNA, the CDR3 is TGTGCCAGCAGCTTCCAAGAGACCCAGTACTTC. It yields the protein CASSFQETQYF.

The V and J genes are TRBV29-1 and TRBJ1-1; TRBD1 matches 7 bases. Per the germline V gene, CDR1 is SQVTM and CDR2 is ANQGSEA. Trimming at V came to 4 bases and at J to 5 bases, leaving 7 bases not matched to a gene. The CDR3 is 13 residues long. CDR3 region: CSVVQGRRTEAFF. CDR3 nucleotides: TGCAGCGTTGTACAGGGGAGAAGGACTGAAGCTTTCTTT.

The J gene is TRBJ2-2, the V gene TRBV30; D is unclear. V was shortened by 2 bases and J by 7 bases, with 8 bases between the two germline ends. Germline CDR1 GTSNPN, CDR2 SVGIG (reference sequence). This CDR3 has 12 residues. The CDR3 reads CAWSLVVGELFF. The CDR3 DNA is TGTGCCTGGAGTCTGGTCGTCGGGGAGCTGTTTTTT.

The V gene is TRBV10-3, the J gene TRBJ1-1; D remains unclear. From germline, CDR1 is ENHRY and CDR2 SYGVKD. Trimming removed 0 bases from V and 11 bases from J, with 13 bases in between. CDR3 length: 13 amino acids. CDR3: CAISESDRKKAFF. The CDR3 DNA is TGTGCCATCAGTGAGTCTGACCGTAAGAAGGCTTTCTTT.

This clone was seen once. The chain links TRBV19 to TRBJ1-1; a possible D gene is TRBD1 (6 bases). The CDR3 is 13 residues long. CDR1 LNHDA and CDR2 SQIVND come from the germline V gene (reference sequence). V was clipped by 4 bases and J by 5 bases, with 11 bases between them. In nucleotides, the CDR3 is TGTGCCAGTAGTAGCCAGGGGTGGACTGAAGCTTTCTTT. This codes for CASSSQGWTEAFF.

This chain connects TRBV28 to TRBJ2-7; D not certain. The CDR3 runs to 13 residues. Trimming left V 2 bases short and J 6 bases short, with 11 bases between. Per germline, CDR1 MDHEN and CDR2 SYDVKM. CDR3 DNA: TGTGCCAGCAGTTTACAGCCTATTCGCGAGCAGTACTTC. Translated, it gives CASSLQPIREQYF.

DNA for the CDR3: TGCAGCGTTGAGACAGGGCACGAGCAGTACTTC. Translated, it gives CSVETGHEQYF. V gene TRBV29-1 combines with J gene TRBJ2-5; 7 bases map to TRBD1. TRBJ2-7 matches the DNA end more closely, so the J call is doubtful. Germline V gene data show CDR1 as SQVTM and CDR2 as ANQGSEA. The CDR3 length is 11 residues.

This sequence joins TRBV27 and TRBJ2-3; D gene ambiguous. Germline assignment: CDR1 MNHEY and CDR2 SMNVEV (reference sequence). The CDR3 totals 13 residues. Trimming left V 10 bases short and J 1 base short, with 12 bases between. In nucleotides, the CDR3 is TGTGCCACCAAGCCCTGGGGCACAGATACGCAGTATTTT. Protein sequence: CATKPWGTDTQYF.

This chain links TRBV19 with TRBJ2-2, with D perhaps TRBD1 or TRBD2 (5 bases each). V lost 6 bases to trimming and J lost 6 bases, with 17 bases between them. Germline V gene data show CDR1 as LNHDA and CDR2 as SQIVND (reference sequence). The CDR3 spans 15 residues. The CDR3: CASSWGGQLSGELFF. DNA of the CDR3: TGTGCCAGTAGCTGGGGCGGGCAATTGTCCGGGGAGCTGTTTTTT.